The entry below describes one T cell receptor (beta chain). Trimming took 1 base from V and 8 from J, leaving 9 bases between them. The CDR3 loop spans 13 amino acids. CDR1 is SNHLY, CDR2 FYNNEI, per germline. The record originates from a study of blood T cell repertoires in COVID-19. Study overall: COVID-19 samples, acute and convalescent, were from the United States, Italy and Spain. In each case, the material was cDNA or gDNA derived from T cells, B-cell-depleted T cells, or PBMCs.

TCRdb's copy holds only in-frame clones and misses some; the assay was immunoSEQ multiplex PCR. The table includes 300,000 to 350,000 clones, approximately 90% detected once. Sequencing input: peripheral blood. J is TRBJ1-3 and V is TRBV2; D gene unclear. This receptor was identified in a woman in her thirties with COVID-19, enrolled during active disease. In DNA form, the CDR3 reads TGTGCCAGCAGTGAAGGGTTGGGCGACACCATATATTTT. This gives the protein CASSEGLGDTIYF.